Listed below are T cell receptor beta chains from one sample, sequenced in a study of identical twins. Each CDR3 protein is one row after TCRdb ran MiXCR on the 5' RACE reads. Of 450,000 to 600,000 distinct CDR3 sequences listed, more than 20% are singletons. This sample also appeared in a second study, on yellow fever vaccine responses in identical twins.

Sequencing was carried out using CD4+ T cells sorted from blood. The receptors shown here come from a young woman in good health. The CDR3 runs from the conserved cysteine through the conserved F or W. D genes are given only for firm matches. Some rows have no size entry. The others give once, few or many, or a class for an expanded clone.

>TRBV28|TRBD1|-|TRBJ1-4
CASSFGGQGIGKLFF
TGTGCCAGCAGTTTTGGGGGACAGGGGATCGGAAAACTGTTTTTT
>TRBV10-3|TRBD1|few|TRBJ2-2
CAIKIGTANTGELFF
TGTGCCATCAAAATAGGGACAGCGAACACCGGGGAGCTGTTTTTT
>TRBV20-1|-|-|TRBJ1-2
CSAASYGYTF
TGCAGTGCCGCCAGCTATGGCTACACCTTC
>TRBV3-1|TRBD1|-|TRBJ2-7
CASSQQGQAYEQYF
TGTGCCAGCAGCCAACAAGGACAGGCTTACGAGCAGTACTTC
>TRBV20-1|-|few|TRBJ2-3
CSVGHRTDTQYF
TGCAGTGTAGGTCATCGCACAGATACGCAGTATTTT
>TRBV7-9|TRBD2|-|TRBJ2-2
CASSLFNPSGSGELFF
TGTGCCAGCAGCTTATTTAATCCTAGCGGGAGCGGGGAGCTGTTTTTT
>TRBV7-2|-|few|TRBJ2-1
CASSFADSGEQFF
TGTGCCAGCAGCTTCGCGGATTCGGGTGAGCAGTTCTTC
>TRBV28|-|-|TRBJ1-3
CASSWLAGNTIYF
TGTGCCAGCAGTTGGCTAGCTGGAAACACCATATATTTT
>TRBV9|-|few|TRBJ2-5
CASSAGPRPSGTQYF
TGTGCCAGCAGCGCCGGGCCTCGACCTTCCGGGACCCAGTACTTC
>TRBV12-3/TRBV12-4|-|few|TRBJ1-5
CASSPAGPSGQPQHF
TGTGCCAGCAGCCCGGCGGGGCCGTCGGGTCAGCCCCAGCATTTT
>TRBV5-1|-|many|TRBJ2-3
CASSLGPNTDTQYF
TGTGCCAGCAGCTTAGGACCCAACACAGATACGCAGTATTTT
>TRBV15|TRBD2|-|TRBJ2-7
CATSREDFPREGRGEQYF
TGTGCCACCAGCAGAGAGGATTTCCCGCGGGAGGGCCGCGGCGAGCAGTACTTC
>TRBV7-2|TRBD2|-|TRBJ2-1
CASSPGSGRVNEQFF
TGTGCCAGCAGCCCGGGTAGCGGGAGGGTGAATGAGCAGTTCTTC
>TRBV7-8|-|-|TRBJ1-1
CASSPGMALWGTEAFF
TGTGCCAGCAGTCCGGGAATGGCACTCTGGGGCACTGAAGCTTTCTTT
>TRBV3-1|-|-|TRBJ2-5
CASSQEGSGTQYF
TGTGCCAGCAGCCAAGAGGGGTCGGGGACCCAGTACTTC
>TRBV29-1|-|-|TRBJ2-2
CSVGGLGSTGELFF
TGCAGCGTTGGAGGTCTCGGATCCACCGGGGAGCTGTTTTTT
>TRBV28|TRBD1|few|TRBJ2-7
CASSFTGGFTYEQYF
TGTGCCAGCAGTTTTACAGGGGGATTCACCTACGAGCAGTACTTC
>TRBV6-2/TRBV6-3|TRBD1|once|TRBJ2-1
CASSAHRTGTNERFF
TGTGCCAGCAGCGCCCATCGGACAGGGACCAATGAGCGGTTCTTC
>TRBV4-1|TRBD2|few|TRBJ2-2
CASSQENRGGNTGELFF
TGCGCCAGCAGCCAAGAGAACCGCGGGGGGAACACCGGGGAGCTGTTTTTT
>TRBV19|TRBD1|few|TRBJ2-7
CASSPGDRGRYEQYF
TGTGCCAGTAGCCCCGGGGACAGGGGAAGATACGAGCAGTACTTC
>TRBV7-8|-|once|TRBJ1-5
CASSQFPMGGNQPQHF
TGTGCCAGCAGCCAATTCCCAATGGGCGGCAATCAGCCCCAGCATTTT
>TRBV6-1|TRBD1|few|TRBJ2-1
CASRSGGQGTYNEQFF
TGTGCCAGCAGGTCCGGAGGACAGGGCACCTACAATGAGCAGTTCTTC